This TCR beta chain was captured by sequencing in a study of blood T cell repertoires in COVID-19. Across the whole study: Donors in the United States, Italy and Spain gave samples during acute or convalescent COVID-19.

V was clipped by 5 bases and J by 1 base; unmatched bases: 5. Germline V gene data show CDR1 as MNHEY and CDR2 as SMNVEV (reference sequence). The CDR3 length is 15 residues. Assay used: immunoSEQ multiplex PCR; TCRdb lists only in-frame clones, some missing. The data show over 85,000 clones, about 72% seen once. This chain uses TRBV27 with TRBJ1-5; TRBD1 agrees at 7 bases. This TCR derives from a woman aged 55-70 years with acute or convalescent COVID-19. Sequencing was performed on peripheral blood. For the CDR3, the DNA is TGTGCCAGCAGTCCGATGACAGGGAGCAATCAGCCCCAGCATTTT. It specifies CASSPMTGSNQPQHF.